The following is a TCR beta chain sequence with its context. Germline-derived CDR1 and CDR2 are SGHRS and YFSETQ. The CDR3 runs 16 residues. Trimming left V 3 bases short and J 0 bases short, with 14 bases between. This entry is derived from a study of blood T cell repertoires in COVID-19. Study-level background: The United States, Italy and Spain supplied acute and convalescent COVID-19 samples. The cDNA or gDNA used as material had been derived from T cells, B-cell-depleted T cells, or PBMCs.

In the original processing: The authors estimated nucleated cell counts from reference gene primer amplification. Repertoires were generated with immunoSEQ multiplex PCR, while TCRdb's copy carries only in-frame clones and drops some. V and J calls and clone size follow that table, whereas D and trimming were derived from the DNA. The sample consists of around 100,000 clones, approximately 86% of them appearing once. J is TRBJ2-3 and V is TRBV5-1; perhaps TRBD2 as D (6 bases). This clonotype was obtained from a man older than 75 with acute or convalescent COVID-19. The specimen sequenced was peripheral blood. CDR3 region: CASSSGTGSSTDTQYF. The CDR3 DNA reads TGCGCCAGCAGCTCCGGGACTGGGTCTAGCACAGATACGCAGTATTTT.